This paragraph covers one T cell receptor beta chain sequence. Its antigen is undetermined. Assay: immunoSEQ multiplex PCR; the TCRdb copy retains only in-frame clones and omits some. This table has roughly 150,000 clones, around 94% appearing once. The record originates from a study of T cell responses to AZD1222 COVID-19 vaccine. Study outcomes and limitations: Repertoires were collected only later (after the peak T cell response had occurred).

The length of the CDR3 is 14 residues. Germline V CDR1 and CDR2: LNHDA, SQIVND (reference sequence). The V end was cut by 4 bases, the J end by 7 bases, with 16 bases between. This clonotype was obtained from an adult who received the AZD1222 COVID-19 vaccine. The rearrangement uses TRBV19 and TRBJ2-5; D might be TRBD1 (6 bases). Sample: peripheral blood, taken 28 days after the second AZD1222 dose. CDR3 DNA: TGTGCCAGTAGTACTGACTCGTTAGGGGGGACCCAGTACTTC. Protein sequence: CASSTDSLGGTQYF.